This TCR beta chain was found in a study of cytomegalovirus exposure and HLA in healthy donors. The CDR3 runs to 13 residues. Germline V gene data show CDR1 as MNHEY and CDR2 as SVGAGI. Trimming shortened V by 6 bases and J by 9 bases, and 17 bases separated the two germline ends. The sample holds a few counts of this clone. What it binds is unknown. All the people who gave samples were healthy bone marrow donors. With 60 Vbeta and 13 Jbeta primers, the PCR was carried out. Measured with immunoSEQ multiplex PCR; TCRdb has only the in-frame clones, and not every one. The sample consists of over 130,000 clones, over 75% of them appearing once. Whole-study findings and limits: Testing in vitro showed a few CMV-associated chains specific for CMV antigens. What TCR beta sequences reportedly achieved was accurate prediction of HLA-A and HLA-B alleles in most subjects.

The sequencing sample was made of PBMCs. The TCR comes from a man in his fifties or sixties in good health and CMV-seronegative. The rearrangement links TRBV6-5 to TRBJ1-2; D is unclear. The CDR3 bases are TGTGCCAGCAGCCCCCGCGGAGCCCGGCGCTACACCTTC. Translation gives CASSPRGARRYTF.